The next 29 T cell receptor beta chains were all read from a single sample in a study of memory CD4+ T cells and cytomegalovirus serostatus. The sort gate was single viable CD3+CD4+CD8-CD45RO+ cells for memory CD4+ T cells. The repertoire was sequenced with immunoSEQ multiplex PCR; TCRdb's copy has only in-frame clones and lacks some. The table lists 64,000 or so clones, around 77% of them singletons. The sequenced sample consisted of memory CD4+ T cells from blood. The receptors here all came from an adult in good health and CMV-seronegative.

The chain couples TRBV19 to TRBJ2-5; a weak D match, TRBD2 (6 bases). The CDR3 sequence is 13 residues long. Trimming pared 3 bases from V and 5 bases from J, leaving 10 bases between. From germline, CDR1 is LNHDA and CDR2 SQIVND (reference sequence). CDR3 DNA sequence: TGTGCCAGTAGTATCGGAGGAGGGGAGACCCAGTACTTC. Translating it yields CASSIGGGETQYF.

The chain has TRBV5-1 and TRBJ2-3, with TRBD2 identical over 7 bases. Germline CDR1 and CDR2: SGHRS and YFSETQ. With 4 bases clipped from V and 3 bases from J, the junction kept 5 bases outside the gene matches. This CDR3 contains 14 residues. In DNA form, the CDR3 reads TGCGCCAGCAGCCCGGGAGGTTGGACAGATACGCAGTATTTT. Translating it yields CASSPGGWTDTQYF.

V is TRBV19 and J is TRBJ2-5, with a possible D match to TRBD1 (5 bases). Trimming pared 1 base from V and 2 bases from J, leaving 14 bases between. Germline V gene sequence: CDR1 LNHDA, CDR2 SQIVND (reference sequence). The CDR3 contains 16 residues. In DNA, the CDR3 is TGTGCCAGTAGTATAGCGGGTGGTACAGGTCAAGAGACCCAGTACTTC. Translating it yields CASSIAGGTGQETQYF.

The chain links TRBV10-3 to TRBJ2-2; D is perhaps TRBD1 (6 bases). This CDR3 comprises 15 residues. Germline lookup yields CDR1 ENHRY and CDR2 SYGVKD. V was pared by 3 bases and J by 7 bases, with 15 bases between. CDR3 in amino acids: CAISDGRGIGGELFF. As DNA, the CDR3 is TGTGCCATCAGTGATGGCAGGGGAATTGGCGGGGAGCTGTTTTTT.

Written as DNA, the CDR3 is TGTGCCAGCAGCTCGGGACTAGCGGGAGGTTTGGATACGCAGTATTTT. This encodes CASSSGLAGGLDTQYF. The gene calls are TRBV11-3 and TRBJ2-3, with 15 positions matching TRBD2. The CDR3 is 16 residues long. V shed 4 bases, J shed 6 bases, and the junction held 5 bases outside the gene matches. Germline V gene data show CDR1 as SGHNT and CDR2 as YENEEA.

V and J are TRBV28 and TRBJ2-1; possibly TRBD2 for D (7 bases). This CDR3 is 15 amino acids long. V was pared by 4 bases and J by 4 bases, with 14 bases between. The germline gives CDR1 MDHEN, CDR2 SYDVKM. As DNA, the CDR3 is TGTGCCAGCAGTTCATGGGGGGGCGGGTACAATGAGCAGTTCTTC. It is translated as CASSSWGGGYNEQFF.

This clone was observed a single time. In DNA, the CDR3 is TGTGCCACCAGCAGTTCAGGGGGCTATGGCTACACCTTC. Translated: CATSSSGGYGYTF. V and J are TRBV15 and TRBJ1-2; TRBD1 matches 7 bases. V shed 3 bases, J shed 4 bases, and the junction held 2 bases outside the gene matches. This CDR3 is built from 13 residues. Germline V gene sequence: CDR1 LNHNV, CDR2 YYDKDF (reference sequence).

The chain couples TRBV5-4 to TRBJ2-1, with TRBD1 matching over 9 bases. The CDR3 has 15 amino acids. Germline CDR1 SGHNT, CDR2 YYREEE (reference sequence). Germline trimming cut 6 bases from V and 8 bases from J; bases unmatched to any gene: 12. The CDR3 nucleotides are TGTGCCAGCACCATAACGGGACAGGGACCTCATGAGCAGTTCTTC. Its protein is CASTITGQGPHEQFF.

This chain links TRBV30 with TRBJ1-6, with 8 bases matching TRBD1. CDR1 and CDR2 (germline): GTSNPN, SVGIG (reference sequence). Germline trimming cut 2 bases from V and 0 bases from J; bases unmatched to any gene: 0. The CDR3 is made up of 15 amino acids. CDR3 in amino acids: CAWSQGASYNSPLHF. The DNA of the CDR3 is TGTGCCTGGAGTCAGGGGGCCTCCTATAATTCACCCCTCCACTTT.

The CDR3 coding sequence is TGTGCCAGCAGTTACTCGTACCAGCAAGAGACCCAGTACTTC. As protein: CASSYSYQQETQYF. The chain links TRBV6-5 to TRBJ2-5; D not resolved. There are 14 residues in the CDR3. V was trimmed by 0 bases and J by 2 bases, leaving 7 bases between them. Germline CDR1 is MNHEY and CDR2 is SVGAGI.

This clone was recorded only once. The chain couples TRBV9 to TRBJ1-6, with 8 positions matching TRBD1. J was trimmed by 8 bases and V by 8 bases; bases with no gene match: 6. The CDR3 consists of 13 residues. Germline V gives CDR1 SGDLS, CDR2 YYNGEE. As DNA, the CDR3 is TGTGCCAGTGGGGGACAGGATTATTCACCCCTCCACTTT. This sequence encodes CASGGQDYSPLHF.

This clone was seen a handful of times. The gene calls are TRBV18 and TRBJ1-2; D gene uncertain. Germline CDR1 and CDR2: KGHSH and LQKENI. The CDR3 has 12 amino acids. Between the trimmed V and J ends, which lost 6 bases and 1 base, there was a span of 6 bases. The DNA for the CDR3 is TGTGCCAGCTCGGACTTTAACTATGGCTACACCTTC. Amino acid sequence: CASSDFNYGYTF.

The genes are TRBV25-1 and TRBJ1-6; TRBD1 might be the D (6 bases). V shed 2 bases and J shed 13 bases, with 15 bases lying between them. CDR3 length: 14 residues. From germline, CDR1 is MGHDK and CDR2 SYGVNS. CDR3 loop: CASSEDGQPSPLHF. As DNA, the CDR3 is TGTGCCAGCAGTGAAGACGGACAGCCTAGTCCCCTCCACTTT.

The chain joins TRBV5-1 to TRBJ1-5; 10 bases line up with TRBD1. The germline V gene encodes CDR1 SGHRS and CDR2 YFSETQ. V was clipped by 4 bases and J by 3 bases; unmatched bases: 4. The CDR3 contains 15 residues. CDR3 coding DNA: TGCGCCAGCAGCCTGGGACAGGGGTTCAATCAGCCCCAGCATTTT. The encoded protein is CASSLGQGFNQPQHF.

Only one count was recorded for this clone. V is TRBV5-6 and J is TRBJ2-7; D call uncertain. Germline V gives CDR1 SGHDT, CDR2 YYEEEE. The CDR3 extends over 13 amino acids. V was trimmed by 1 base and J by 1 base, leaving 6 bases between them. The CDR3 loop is CASSLPRSYEQYF. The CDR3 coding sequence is TGTGCCAGCAGCTTGCCCAGATCCTACGAGCAGTACTTC.

Here the CDR3 reads CASFNRRSYEQYF. The DNA for the CDR3 is TGTGCCAGCTTTAACCGACGCTCCTACGAGCAGTACTTC. The chain uses TRBV6-5 and TRBJ2-7, with unresolved D. The CDR3 contains 13 residues. The germline V gene encodes CDR1 MNHEY and CDR2 SVGAGI. The V end was cut by 8 bases, the J end by 0 bases, with 11 bases between.

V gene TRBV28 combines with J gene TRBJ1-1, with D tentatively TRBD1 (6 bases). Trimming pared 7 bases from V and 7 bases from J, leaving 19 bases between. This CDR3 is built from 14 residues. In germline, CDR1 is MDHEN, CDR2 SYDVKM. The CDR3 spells CASTVRGGAREAFF. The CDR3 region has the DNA TGTGCCAGCACCGTTCGGGGGGGGGCCCGTGAAGCTTTCTTT.

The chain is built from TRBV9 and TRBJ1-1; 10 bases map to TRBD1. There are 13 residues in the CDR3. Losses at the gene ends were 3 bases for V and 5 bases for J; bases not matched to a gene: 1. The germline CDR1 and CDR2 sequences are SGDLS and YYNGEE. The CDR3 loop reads CASSGTGGTEAFF. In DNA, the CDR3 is TGTGCCAGCAGCGGGACAGGGGGAACTGAAGCTTTCTTT.

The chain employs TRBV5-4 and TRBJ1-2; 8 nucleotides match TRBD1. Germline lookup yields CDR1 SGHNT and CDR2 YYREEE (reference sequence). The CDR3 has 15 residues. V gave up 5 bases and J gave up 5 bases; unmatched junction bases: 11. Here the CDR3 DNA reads TGTGCCAGCAGGTACAGACAGGGGATGGAATATGGCTACACCTTC. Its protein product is CASRYRQGMEYGYTF.

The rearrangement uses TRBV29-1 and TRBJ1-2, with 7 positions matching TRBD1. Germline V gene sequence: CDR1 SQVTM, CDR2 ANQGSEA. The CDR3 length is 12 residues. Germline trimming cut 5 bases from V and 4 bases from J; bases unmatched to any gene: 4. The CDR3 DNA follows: TGCAGCGTTCCTAGACAGGGCTATGGCTACACCTTC. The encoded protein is CSVPRQGYGYTF.

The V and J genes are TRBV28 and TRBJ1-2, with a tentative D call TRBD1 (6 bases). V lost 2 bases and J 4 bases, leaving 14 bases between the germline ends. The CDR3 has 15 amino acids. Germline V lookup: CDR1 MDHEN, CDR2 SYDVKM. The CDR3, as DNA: TGTGCCAGCAGTTTAATCATATCGACAGGCTATGGCTACACCTTC. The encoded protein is CASSLIISTGYGYTF.

CDR3 nucleotides: TGTGCCAGCAGCCATGAGGTCAACACCGGGGAGCTGTTTTTT. Translation gives CASSHEVNTGELFF. This chain connects TRBV14 to TRBJ2-2; D not resolved. The germline V gene encodes CDR1 SGHDN and CDR2 FVKESK. V lost 3 bases to trimming and J lost 2 bases, with 7 bases between them. CDR3 length: 14 residues.

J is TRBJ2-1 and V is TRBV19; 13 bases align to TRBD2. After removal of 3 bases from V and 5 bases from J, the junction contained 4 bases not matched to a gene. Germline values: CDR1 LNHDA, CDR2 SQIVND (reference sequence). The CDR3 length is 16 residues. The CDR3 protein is CASSMTSGRLHNEQFF. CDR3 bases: TGTGCCAGTAGTATGACTAGCGGGAGGCTCCACAATGAGCAGTTCTTC.

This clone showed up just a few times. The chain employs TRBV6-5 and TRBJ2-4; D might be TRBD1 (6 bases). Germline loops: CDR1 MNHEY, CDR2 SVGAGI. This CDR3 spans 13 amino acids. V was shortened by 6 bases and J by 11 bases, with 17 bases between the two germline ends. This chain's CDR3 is CASSLTGTGLQYF. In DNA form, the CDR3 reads TGTGCCAGCAGCCTTACCGGCACAGGGCTTCAGTACTTC.

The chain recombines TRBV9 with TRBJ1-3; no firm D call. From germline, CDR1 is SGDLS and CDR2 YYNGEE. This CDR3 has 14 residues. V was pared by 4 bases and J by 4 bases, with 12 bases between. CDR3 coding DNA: TGTGCCAGCAGCCAGACCGGGAGAGGAAACACCATATATTTT. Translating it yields CASSQTGRGNTIYF.

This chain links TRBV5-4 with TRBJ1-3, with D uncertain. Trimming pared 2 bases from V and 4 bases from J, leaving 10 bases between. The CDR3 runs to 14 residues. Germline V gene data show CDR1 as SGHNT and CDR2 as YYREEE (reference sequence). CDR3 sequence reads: CASSFGSTGNTIYF. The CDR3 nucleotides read TGTGCCAGCAGCTTCGGGTCGACCGGAAACACCATATATTTT.

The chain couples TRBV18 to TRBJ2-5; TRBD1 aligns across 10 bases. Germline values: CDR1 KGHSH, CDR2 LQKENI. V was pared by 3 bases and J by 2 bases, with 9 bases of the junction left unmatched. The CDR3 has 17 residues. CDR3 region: CASSPVPGQGYQETQYF. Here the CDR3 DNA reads TGTGCCAGCTCACCGGTCCCGGGACAGGGGTATCAAGAGACCCAGTACTTC.

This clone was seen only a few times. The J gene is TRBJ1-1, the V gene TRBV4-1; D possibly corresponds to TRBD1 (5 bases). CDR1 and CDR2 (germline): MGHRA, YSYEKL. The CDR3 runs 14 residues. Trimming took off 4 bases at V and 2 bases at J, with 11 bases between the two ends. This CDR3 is CASSLLGGNTEAFF. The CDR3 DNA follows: TGCGCCAGCAGCCTCCTGGGGGGAAACACTGAAGCTTTCTTT.

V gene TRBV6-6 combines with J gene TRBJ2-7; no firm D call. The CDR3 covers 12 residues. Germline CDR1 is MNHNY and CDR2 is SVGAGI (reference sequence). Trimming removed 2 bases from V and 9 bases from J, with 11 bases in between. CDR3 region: CASSYHVGLQYF. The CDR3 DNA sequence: TGTGCCAGCAGTTACCACGTCGGGTTGCAGTACTTC.